Described below is a single T cell receptor (beta chain) sequence and its context. The CDR3 has 16 residues. In germline, CDR1 is SGHAT, CDR2 FQNNGV. V was clipped by 3 bases and J by 0 bases; unmatched bases: 8. The data belong to a study of siplizumab effects on memory and regulatory T cells. Profiling relied on immunoSEQ multiplex PCR, and the TCRdb table lists in-frame clones only, not all of them. The top ten hold about 12% of the sample, which has 95,000 to 100,000 clones, around 90% seen once. This TCR derives from a human donor in good health. The sequenced material came from non-Treg CD4+ T cells sorted from blood. The rearrangement uses TRBV11-2 and TRBJ2-7; TRBD1 agrees at 7 bases. CDR3 in DNA: TGTGCCAGCAGCTTTCTACCGGGACAGTCCTCCTACGAGCAGTACTTC. Its translation: CASSFLPGQSSYEQYF.